This is a list of T cell receptor beta chains from one sample in a study of glioma-infiltrating T cells after dendritic cell vaccination. Using immunoSEQ multiplex PCR, the repertoire was profiled, and TCRdb retains in-frame clones only, with some absent. The sample has tens of thousands of clones, roughly 80% seen once. The input for sequencing was blood, taken after dendritic cell vaccination. Receptors were obtained from a human donor with glioblastoma. Each CDR3 is given with its conserved first and last residue. Each record gives: J gene, V gene, clone size, D gene, CDR3 protein, CDR3 DNA. A D gene is named only where the DNA matches it firmly. Size is omitted from some rows. Given values are once, few, many or a class for expanded clones.

TRBJ1-1,TRBV28,.,.,CATRTGNTEAFF,TGTGCCACCAGGACGGGGAACACTGAAGCTTTCTTT
TRBJ1-3,TRBV7-6,.,TRBD1,CASSPSRQGPAYGNTIYF,TGTGCCAGCAGCCCAAGTCGACAGGGCCCCGCGTATGGAAACACCATATATTTT
TRBJ2-1,TRBV29-1,.,TRBD2,CSVAGVGYNEQFF,TGCAGCGTCGCGGGGGTGGGGTACAATGAGCAGTTCTTC
TRBJ2-2,TRBV30,.,TRBD1,CAWSPPDRANTGELFF,TGTGCCTGGAGTCCCCCGGACAGGGCGAACACCGGGGAGCTGTTTTTT
TRBJ2-7,TRBV30,.,TRBD2,CAWSYGGGNYEQYF,TGTGCCTGGAGTTACGGGGGGGGTAACTACGAGCAGTACTTC
TRBJ2-1,TRBV13,.,.,CASSLTVDTYNEQFF,TGTGCCAGCAGTCTAACCGTGGACACCTACAATGAGCAGTTCTTC
TRBJ2-2,TRBV11-1,.,TRBD2,CASSLHGTSVPGELFF,TGTGCCAGCAGCTTGCATGGGACTAGCGTCCCCGGGGAGCTGTTTTTT
TRBJ2-1,TRBV5-4,few,TRBD2,CASSLGGAGAYNEQFF,TGTGCCAGCAGCTTGGGGGGAGCGGGGGCCTACAATGAGCAGTTCTTC
TRBJ1-1,TRBV7-2,once,.,CASSLRGGTEAFF,TGTGCCAGCAGCCTAAGAGGGGGCACTGAAGCTTTCTTT
TRBJ1-2,TRBV5-1,.,TRBD1,CASSPGTGGKLSGYTF,TGCGCCAGCAGCCCCGGGACAGGGGGCAAATTGAGTGGCTACACCTTC
TRBJ2-7,TRBV5-1,.,TRBD1,CASSFSTGPNEQYF,TGCGCCAGCAGCTTTTCGACAGGGCCCAACGAGCAGTACTTC
TRBJ1-2,TRBV6-1,.,TRBD1,CASSERDRAYGYTF,TGTGCCAGCAGTGAAAGGGACAGGGCCTATGGCTACACCTTC
TRBJ2-5,TRBV5-4,.,.,CASRVGLQETQYF,TGTGCCAGCAGAGTGGGCCTTCAAGAGACCCAGTACTTC
TRBJ1-3,TRBV5-1,few,.,CASSLTTGINTIYF,TGCGCCAGCAGCTTGACTACAGGGATAAACACCATATATTTT
TRBJ2-7,TRBV13,.,.,CASSLRRLAPYEQYF,TGTGCCAGCAGCTTACGAAGGCTAGCTCCCTACGAGCAGTACTTC
TRBJ1-1,TRBV11-3,.,TRBD1,CANPGQGANEAFF,TGTGCCAACCCGGGACAGGGGGCAAATGAAGCTTTCTTT
TRBJ1-2,TRBV9,.,.,CASSVAPGEGHSSYGYTF,TGTGCCAGCAGCGTAGCTCCGGGGGAGGGACACAGTAGCTATGGCTACACCTTC
TRBJ2-1,TRBV10-3,.,TRBD2,CAIRAGSHNEQFF,TGTGCCATCAGAGCGGGGAGCCACAATGAGCAGTTCTTC
TRBJ1-2,TRBV4-1,.,.,CASSHQTNYGYTF,TGCGCCAGCAGCCACCAGACTAACTATGGCTACACCTTC
TRBJ2-5,TRBV30,.,.,CAWSHSVETQYF,TGTGCCTGGAGCCATAGCGTAGAGACCCAGTACTTC
TRBJ2-5,TRBV11-3,.,.,CASSTRTIQETQYF,TGTGCCAGCAGTACTCGGACTATCCAAGAGACCCAGTACTTC
TRBJ1-5,TRBV10-3,few,TRBD1,CASREGQVNQPQHF,TGTGCCTCGAGGGAGGGACAGGTCAATCAGCCCCAGCATTTT
TRBJ1-1,TRBV7-9,.,.,CACGVWEIMNTEAFF,TGTGCCTGCGGGGTTTGGGAAATAATGAACACTGAAGCTTTCTTT